This T cell receptor beta chain was obtained from a study of OX40 agonist ivuxolimab in advanced cancers. The overall study: An agonistic anti-OX40 (CD134) antibody, ivuxolimab, was used to treat the patients.

Study-wide points: It was not determined which antigens were specifically recognized by the peripheral T cells that had undergone clonal expansion.

Remarks on this clone: Its antigen is unidentified.

The table came from immunoSEQ multiplex PCR; TCRdb's copy has only in-frame clones and leaves some out. The sample holds fewer than 15,000 clones, 75% to 85% seen once. The source was CD4+ or CD8+ T cells sorted from blood, collected in a trial of the OX40 agonist ivuxolimab. This sequence was found in an adult with an advanced solid tumor such as melanoma, head and neck, liver or kidney cancer.

CDR3 sequence reads: CASSLLPGAGNTIYF. DNA for the CDR3: TGTGCCAGCAGCTTATTGCCGGGAGCTGGAAACACCATATATTTT. J is TRBJ1-3 and V is TRBV5-6; D ambiguous. Germline V gene lookup returns CDR1 SGHDT and CDR2 YYEEEE. The V end lost 2 bases, the J end lost 2 bases, and 11 bases lay between the germline ends. The CDR3 is 15 residues long.